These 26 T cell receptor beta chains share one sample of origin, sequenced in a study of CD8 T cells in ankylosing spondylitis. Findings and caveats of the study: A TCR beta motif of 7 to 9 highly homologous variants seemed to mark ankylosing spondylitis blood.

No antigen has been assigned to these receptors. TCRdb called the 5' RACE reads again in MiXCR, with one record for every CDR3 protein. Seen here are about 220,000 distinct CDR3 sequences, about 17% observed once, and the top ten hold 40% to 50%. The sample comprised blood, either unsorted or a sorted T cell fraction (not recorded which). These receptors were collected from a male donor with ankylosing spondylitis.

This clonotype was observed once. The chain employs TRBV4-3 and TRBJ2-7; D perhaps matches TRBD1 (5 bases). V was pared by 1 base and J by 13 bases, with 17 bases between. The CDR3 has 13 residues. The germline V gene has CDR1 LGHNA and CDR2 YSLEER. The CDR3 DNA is TGCGCCAGCAGCCAAGCTTCAACAGGCGAACCATACTTC. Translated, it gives CASSQASTGEPYF.

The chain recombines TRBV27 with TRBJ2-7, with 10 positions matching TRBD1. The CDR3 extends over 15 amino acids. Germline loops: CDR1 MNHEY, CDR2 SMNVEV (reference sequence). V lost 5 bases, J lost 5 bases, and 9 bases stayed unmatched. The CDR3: CASSTGTGVRHEQYF. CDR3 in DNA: TGTGCCAGCAGTACCGGGACAGGGGTTCGCCACGAGCAGTACTTC.

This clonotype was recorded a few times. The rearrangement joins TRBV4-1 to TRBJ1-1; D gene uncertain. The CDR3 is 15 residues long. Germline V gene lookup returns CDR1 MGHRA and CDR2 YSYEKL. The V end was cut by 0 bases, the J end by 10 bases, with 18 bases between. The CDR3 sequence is CASSQESLGAGRAFF. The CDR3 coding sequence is TGCGCCAGCAGCCAAGAGTCTCTTGGAGCCGGCCGAGCTTTCTTT.

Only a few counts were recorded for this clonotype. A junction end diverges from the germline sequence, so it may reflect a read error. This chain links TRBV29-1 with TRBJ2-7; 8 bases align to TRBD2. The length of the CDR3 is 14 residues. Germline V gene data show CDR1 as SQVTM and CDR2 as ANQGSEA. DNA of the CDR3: TGCAACGTTGAAGATTGGGCCGGGGGGGGAGAGCAGTACTTC. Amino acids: CNVEDWAGGGEQYF.

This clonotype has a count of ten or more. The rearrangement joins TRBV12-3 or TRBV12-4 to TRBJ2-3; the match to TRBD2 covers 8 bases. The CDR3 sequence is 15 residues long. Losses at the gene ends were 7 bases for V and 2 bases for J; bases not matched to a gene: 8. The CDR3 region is CASTLGGGATDTQYF. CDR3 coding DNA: TGTGCCAGCACCCTCGGGGGGGGCGCCACAGATACGCAGTATTTT.

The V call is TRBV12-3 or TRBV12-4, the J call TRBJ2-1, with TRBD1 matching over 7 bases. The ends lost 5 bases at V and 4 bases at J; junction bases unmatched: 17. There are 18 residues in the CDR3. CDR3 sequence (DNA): TGTGCCAGCAGTCACCGACAGGGTCCGATTCCGGATTACAATGAGCAGTTCTTC. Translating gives CASSHRQGPIPDYNEQFF.

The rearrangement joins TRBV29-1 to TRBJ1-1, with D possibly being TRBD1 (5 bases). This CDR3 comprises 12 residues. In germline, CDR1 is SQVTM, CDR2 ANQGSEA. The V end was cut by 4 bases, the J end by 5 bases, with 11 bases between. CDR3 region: CSVVGGQTEAFF. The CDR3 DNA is TGCAGCGTTGTTGGCGGACAAACTGAAGCTTTCTTT.

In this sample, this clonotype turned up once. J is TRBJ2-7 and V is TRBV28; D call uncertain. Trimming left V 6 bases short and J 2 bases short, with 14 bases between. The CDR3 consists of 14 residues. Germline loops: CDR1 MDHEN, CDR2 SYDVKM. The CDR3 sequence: CASSLRIGPYEQYF. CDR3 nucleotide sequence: TGTGCCAGCAGCCTCCGAATCGGTCCCTACGAGCAGTACTTC. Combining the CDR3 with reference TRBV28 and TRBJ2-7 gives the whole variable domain DVKVTQSSRYLVKRTGEKVFLECVQDMDHENMFWYRQDPGLGLRLIYFSYDVKMKEKGDIPEGYSVSREKKERFSLILESASTNQTSMYLCASSLRIGPYEQYFGPGTRLTVT.

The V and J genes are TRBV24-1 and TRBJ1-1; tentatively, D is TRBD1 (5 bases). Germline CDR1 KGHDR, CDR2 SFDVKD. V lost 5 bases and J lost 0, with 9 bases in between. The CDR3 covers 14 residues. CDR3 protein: CATSGGDLNTEAFF. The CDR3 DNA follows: TGTGCCACCAGTGGGGGGGACCTGAACACTGAAGCTTTCTTT.

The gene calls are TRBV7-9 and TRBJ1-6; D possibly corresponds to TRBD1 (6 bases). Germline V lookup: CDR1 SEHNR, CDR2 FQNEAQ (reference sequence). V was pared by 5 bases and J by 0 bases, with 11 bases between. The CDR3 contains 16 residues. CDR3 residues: CASSPQGYSYNSPLHF. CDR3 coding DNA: TGTGCCAGCAGCCCTCAGGGGTACTCCTATAATTCACCCCTCCACTTT.

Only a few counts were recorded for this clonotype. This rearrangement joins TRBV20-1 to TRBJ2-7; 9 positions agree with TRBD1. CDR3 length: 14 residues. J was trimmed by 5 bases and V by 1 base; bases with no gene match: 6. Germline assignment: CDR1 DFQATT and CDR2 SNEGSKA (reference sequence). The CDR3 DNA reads TGCAGTGCTAGAGTGTGGGACAGGGTGAACGAGCAGTACTTC. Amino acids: CSARVWDRVNEQYF.

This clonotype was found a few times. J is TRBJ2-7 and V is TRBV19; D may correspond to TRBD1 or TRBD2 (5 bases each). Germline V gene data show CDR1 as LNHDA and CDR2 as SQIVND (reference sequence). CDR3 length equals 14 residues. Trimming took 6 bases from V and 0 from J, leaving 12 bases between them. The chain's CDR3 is CASSDTGLSYEQYF. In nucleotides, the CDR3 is TGTGCCAGTAGCGACACAGGACTCTCCTACGAGCAGTACTTC.

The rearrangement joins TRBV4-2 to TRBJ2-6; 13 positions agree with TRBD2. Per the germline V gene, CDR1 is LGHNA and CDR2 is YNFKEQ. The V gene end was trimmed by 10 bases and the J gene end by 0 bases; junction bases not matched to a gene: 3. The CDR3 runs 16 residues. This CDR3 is CATRTSGGSGANVLTF. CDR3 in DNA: TGTGCCACCAGGACTAGCGGGGGCTCTGGGGCCAACGTCCTGACTTTC.

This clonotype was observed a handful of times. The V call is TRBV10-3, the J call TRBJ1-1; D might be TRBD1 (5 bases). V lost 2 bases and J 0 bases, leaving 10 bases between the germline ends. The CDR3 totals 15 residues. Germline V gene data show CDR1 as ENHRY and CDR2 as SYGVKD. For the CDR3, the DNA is TGTGCCATCAGTGAGGGGAGGGGAATGAACACTGAAGCTTTCTTT. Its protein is CAISEGRGMNTEAFF.

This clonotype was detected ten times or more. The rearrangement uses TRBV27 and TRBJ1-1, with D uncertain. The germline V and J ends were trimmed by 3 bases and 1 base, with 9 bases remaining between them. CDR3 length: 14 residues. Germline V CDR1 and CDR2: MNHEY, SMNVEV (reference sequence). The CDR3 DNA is TGTGCCAGCAGTTTGTCGCGGGCGAACACTGAAGCTTTCTTT. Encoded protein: CASSLSRANTEAFF.

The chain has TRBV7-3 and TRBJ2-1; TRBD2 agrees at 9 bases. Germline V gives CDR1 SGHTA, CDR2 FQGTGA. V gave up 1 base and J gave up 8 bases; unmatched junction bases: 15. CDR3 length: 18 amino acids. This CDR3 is CASSLSASGTGSGDEQFF. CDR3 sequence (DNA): TGTGCCAGCAGCTTAAGCGCTAGCGGGACCGGGAGTGGGGATGAGCAGTTCTTC.

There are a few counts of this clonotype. CDR3 in amino acids: CASSLEGSPYEQYF. In nucleotides, the CDR3 is TGCGCCAGCAGCTTGGAGGGTTCGCCCTACGAGCAGTACTTC. The V call is TRBV5-1, the J call TRBJ2-7, with D uncertain. This CDR3 is 14 amino acids long. Trimming cost V 0 bases and J 2 bases, with 9 bases left between them. Germline CDR1 and CDR2: SGHRS and YFSETQ.

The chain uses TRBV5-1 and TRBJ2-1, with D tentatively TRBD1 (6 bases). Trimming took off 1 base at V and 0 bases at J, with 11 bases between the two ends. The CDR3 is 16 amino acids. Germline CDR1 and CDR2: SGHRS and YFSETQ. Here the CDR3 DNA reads TGCGCCAGCAGCTTGATGGGACATGACTCCTACAATGAGCAGTTCTTC. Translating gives CASSLMGHDSYNEQFF.

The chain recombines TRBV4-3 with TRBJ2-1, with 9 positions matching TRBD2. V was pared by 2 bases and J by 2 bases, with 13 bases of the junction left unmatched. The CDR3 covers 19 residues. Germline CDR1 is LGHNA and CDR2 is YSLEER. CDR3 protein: CASSQRAYSREGTYNEQFF. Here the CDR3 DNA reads TGCGCCAGCAGCCAAAGAGCCTACTCGCGGGAGGGTACCTACAATGAGCAGTTCTTC.

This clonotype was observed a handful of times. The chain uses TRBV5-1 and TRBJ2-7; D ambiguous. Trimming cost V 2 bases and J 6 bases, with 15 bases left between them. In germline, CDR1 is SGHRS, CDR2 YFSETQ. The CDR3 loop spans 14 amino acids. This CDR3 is CASSFRAEFSEQYF. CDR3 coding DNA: TGCGCCAGCAGCTTCCGGGCCGAGTTTAGCGAGCAGTACTTC. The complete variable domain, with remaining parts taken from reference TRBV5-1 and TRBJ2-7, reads KAGVTQTPRYLIKTRGQQVTLSCSPISGHRSVSWYQQTPGQGLQFLFEYFSETQRNKGNFPGRFSGRQFSNSRSEMNVSTLELGDSALYLCASSFRAEFSEQYFGPGTRLTVT.

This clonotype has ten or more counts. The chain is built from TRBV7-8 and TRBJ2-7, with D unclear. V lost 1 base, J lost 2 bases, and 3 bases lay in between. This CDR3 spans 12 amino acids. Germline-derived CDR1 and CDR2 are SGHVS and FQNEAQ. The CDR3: CASSLVAYEQYF. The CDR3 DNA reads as TGTGCCAGCAGCTTAGTGGCCTACGAGCAGTACTTC. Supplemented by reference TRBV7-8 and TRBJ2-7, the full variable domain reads GAGVSQSPRYKVAKRGQDVALRCDPISGHVSLFWYQQALGQGPEFLTYFQNEAQLDKSGLPSDRFFAERPEGSVSTLKIQRTQQEDSAVYLCASSLVAYEQYFGPGTRLTVT.

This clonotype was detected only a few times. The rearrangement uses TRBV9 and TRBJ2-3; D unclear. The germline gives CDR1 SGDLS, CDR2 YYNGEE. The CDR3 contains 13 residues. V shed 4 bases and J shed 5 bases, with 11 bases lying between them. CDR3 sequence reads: CASSSRVGDTQYF. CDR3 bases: TGTGCCAGCAGCTCCAGAGTAGGAGATACGCAGTATTTT.

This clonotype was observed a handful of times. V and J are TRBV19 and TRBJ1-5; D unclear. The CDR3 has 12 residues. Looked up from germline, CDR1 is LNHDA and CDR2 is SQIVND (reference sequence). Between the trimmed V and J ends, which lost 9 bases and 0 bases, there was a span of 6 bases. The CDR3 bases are TGTGCCAGCACGGGTAGCAATCAGCCCCAGCATTTT. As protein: CASTGSNQPQHF.

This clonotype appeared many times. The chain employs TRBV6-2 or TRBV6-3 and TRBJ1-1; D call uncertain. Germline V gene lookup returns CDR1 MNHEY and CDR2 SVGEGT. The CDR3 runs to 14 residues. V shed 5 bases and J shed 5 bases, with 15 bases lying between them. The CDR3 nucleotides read TGTGCCAGCAGTCCCCTACAAGGACTAACTGAAGCTTTCTTT. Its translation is CASSPLQGLTEAFF.

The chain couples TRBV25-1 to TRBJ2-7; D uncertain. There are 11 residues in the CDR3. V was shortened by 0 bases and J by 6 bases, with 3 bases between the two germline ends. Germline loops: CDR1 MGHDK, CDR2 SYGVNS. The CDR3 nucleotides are TGTGCCAGCAGTGAATACGGCGAGCAGTACTTC. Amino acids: CASSEYGEQYF.

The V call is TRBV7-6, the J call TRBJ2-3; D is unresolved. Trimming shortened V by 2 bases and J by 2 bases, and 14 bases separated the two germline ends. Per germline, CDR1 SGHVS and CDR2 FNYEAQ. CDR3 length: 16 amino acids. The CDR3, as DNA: TGTGCCAGCAGCTTACTGCTCGGTCCTTCCACAGATACGCAGTATTTT. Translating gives CASSLLLGPSTDTQYF.